The present T cell receptor beta chain was sequenced within a study of T cells in Graves' hyperthyroidism and ophthalmopathy. This clonotype was observed many times. V was clipped by 8 bases and J by 0 bases; unmatched bases: 2. Germline CDR1 is DFQATT and CDR2 is SNEGSKA (reference sequence). There are 12 residues in the CDR3. RNA transcripts provided the source from which TCR beta CDR3 regions were amplified. The study used the HTBI primer set for a first-round RT-PCR of the TCR CDR3. Using its own MiXCR run on the multiplex PCR reads, TCRdb lists one record per CDR3 protein. The table records a few hundred thousand distinct CDR3 sequences, approximately 15% of them present only once.

The chain couples TRBV20-1 to TRBJ2-3; the match to TRBD1 covers 7 bases. The receptor's source is a woman between 18 and 30 years old with Graves' hyperthyroidism that later progressed to Graves' ophthalmopathy. Sequenced: blood. The CDR3 protein is CSQDRSTDTQYF. The CDR3 DNA is TGCAGTCAGGACAGGAGCACAGATACGCAGTATTTT.